This T cell receptor beta chain was recorded in a study of blood T cell repertoires in COVID-19. Ages ranged from 18 to 89 years, with residence in 24 US areas. Recovered status applied to Cohort 3 donors who had two consecutive negative PCRs. It also applied to those with clearance or with symptom resolution. Original data processing: Quantification of nucleated cells was approximated via reference gene primer amplification. Profiling relied on immunoSEQ multiplex PCR, and the TCRdb table lists in-frame clones only, not all of them. V and J calls and clone size follow that table, whereas D and trimming were derived from the DNA. The sample has over 200,000 clones, about 85% seen once. The CDR3 is made up of 14 amino acids. V was clipped by 7 bases and J by 7 bases; unmatched bases: 8. Germline V gene lookup returns CDR1 SGHRS and CDR2 YFSETQ.

V usage is TRBV5-1 and J usage is TRBJ1-3, with TRBD1 matching over 10 bases. The sequence came from a man aged 40-50 years who had recovered from COVID-19. Input material: PBMCs or T cells enriched from blood (not recorded which). CDR3 in DNA: TGCGCCAGCGCCCCGGGACAGGGGCAGAACACCATATATTTT. Translated: CASAPGQGQNTIYF.